The 26 T cell receptor beta chains given below trace back to one sample, sequenced in a study of T cells after yellow fever vaccination. One entry per CDR3 protein results from TCRdb running MiXCR on the 5' RACE reads. Of approximately 450,000 distinct CDR3 sequences in the sample, roughly 20% were seen once. The sample consisted of PBMCs, taken before the yellow fever booster vaccination. The receptors derive from a man aged 18-30 years who received the YFV17D yellow fever vaccine.

As concerns this clonotype: Possible read error: a much larger clone is one base away. This chain connects TRBV5-1 to TRBJ2-4; D uncertain. Trimming left V 2 bases short and J 0 bases short, with 6 bases between. Germline values: CDR1 SGHRS, CDR2 YFSETQ. The CDR3 is made up of 14 amino acids. CDR3 DNA: TGCGCCAGCAGCTTTGACCTAGCCAAAAACATTCAGTACTTC. Protein product: CASSFDLAKNIQYF.

As regards this clonotype: One junction end does not reproduce the germline sequence, and a read error may be involved. The chain uses TRBV5-1 and TRBJ2-5, with 10 bases lining up with TRBD1. The germline CDR1 and CDR2 sequences are SGHRS and YFSETQ. This CDR3 has 16 residues. This chain's CDR3 is CASSLEGTGDGEPQYF. DNA of the CDR3: TGCGCCAGCAGCTTAGAGGGGACAGGGGATGGAGAGCCCCAGTACTTC.

The chain links TRBV5-6 to TRBJ2-1, with D possibly being TRBD2 (7 bases). CDR3 length: 16 amino acids. The V and J ends lost 0 bases and 3 bases respectively, with 13 bases between them. The germline CDR1 and CDR2 sequences are SGHDT and YYEEEE. CDR3 DNA: TGTGCCAGCAGCTTGGAGGGGGGGGGTGTCTACAATGAGCAGTTCTTC. It encodes CASSLEGGGVYNEQFF.

In this sample, this clonotype turned up a few times. The J gene is TRBJ2-5, the V gene TRBV7-2; the D is unclear. V dropped 6 bases and J dropped 8 bases, with 13 bases sitting between them. CDR1 and CDR2 from the germline V gene are SGHTA and FQGNSA. This CDR3 comprises 12 residues. CDR3 sequence (DNA): TGTGCCAGCAGTTACATCGTGCCCACCCAGTACTTC. Translated, it gives CASSYIVPTQYF.

This clonotype appeared many times. This chain links TRBV29-1 with TRBJ1-1; no definite D call. CDR3 length: 12 amino acids. The V gene lost 6 bases and the J gene lost 0 bases, with 8 bases spanning the gap. CDR1 is SQVTM, CDR2 ANQGSEA, per germline. CDR3 amino acids: CSVAVMNTEAFF. CDR3 bases: TGCAGCGTCGCAGTTATGAACACTGAAGCTTTCTTT.

The CDR3 bases are TGTGCCTGGAATGTCGACAGGGGCTTTCCGACTACGGGAGAGCAGTACTTC. This gives the protein CAWNVDRGFPTTGEQYF. V gene TRBV30 combines with J gene TRBJ2-7, with 8 bases fitting TRBD1. The CDR3 runs 17 residues. Per the germline V gene, CDR1 is GTSNPN and CDR2 is SVGIG (reference sequence). V gave up 4 bases and J gave up 7 bases; unmatched junction bases: 21.

In this sample, this clonotype turned up a few times. The chain is built from TRBV5-1 and TRBJ1-4; D may be TRBD1 (5 bases). Germline V lookup: CDR1 SGHRS, CDR2 YFSETQ. V was clipped by 4 bases and J by 0 bases, with 7 bases between them. This CDR3 has 14 amino acids. Here the CDR3 DNA reads TGCGCCAGCAGCCCGACAGCAACTAATGAAAAACTGTTTTTT. Protein sequence: CASSPTATNEKLFF.

There are a few counts of this clonotype. The chain employs TRBV30 and TRBJ2-7; D remains ambiguous. The CDR3 runs to 12 residues. Germline CDR1 reads GTSNPN; CDR2 reads SVGIG (reference sequence). V was pared by 2 bases and J by 5 bases, with 10 bases between. CDR3 loop: CAWSWGKDEQYF. CDR3 in DNA: TGTGCCTGGAGTTGGGGAAAGGACGAGCAGTACTTC.

This clonotype was seen many times. This chain connects TRBV20-1 to TRBJ2-1; weak D call: TRBD2 (6 bases). CDR1 is DFQATT and CDR2 is SNEGSKA in the germline V gene (reference sequence). This CDR3 is built from 15 residues. V dropped 4 bases and J dropped 0 bases, with 13 bases sitting between them. The DNA of the CDR3 is TGCAGTGCTATTCCCGGGACTTACTCCTACAATGAGCAGTTCTTC. It specifies CSAIPGTYSYNEQFF.

V is TRBV6-1 and J is TRBJ2-7, with D possibly TRBD1 on 5 matching bases. Germline CDR1 and CDR2: MNHNS and SASEGT. V was shortened by 4 bases and J by 0 bases, with 13 bases between the two germline ends. This CDR3 has 15 residues. CDR3 nucleotide sequence: TGTGCCAGCAGTGTTGGGCAGGGATTCTCCTACGAGCAGTACGTC. Its protein is CASSVGQGFSYEQYV.

The chain links TRBV25-1 to TRBJ2-1; 11 bases align to TRBD2. The CDR3 runs 16 residues. The V and J ends lost 10 bases and 1 base, in that order; junction bases with no gene match: 9. Germline V gene lookup returns CDR1 MGHDK and CDR2 SYGVNS. The CDR3 protein is CATDRPSGGSYNEQFF. CDR3 nucleotides: TGTGCCACCGACCGTCCTAGCGGGGGGTCCTACAATGAGCAGTTCTTC.

This clonotype was counted a few times. The J gene is TRBJ2-7, the V gene TRBV5-1; 15 bases align to TRBD2. Germline V lookup: CDR1 SGHRS, CDR2 YFSETQ. V gave up 2 bases and J gave up 0 bases; unmatched junction bases: 3. This CDR3 region has 17 residues. The CDR3 loop reads CASSFGTSGGYSYEQYF. CDR3 DNA sequence: TGCGCCAGCAGCTTTGGGACTAGCGGGGGGTACTCCTACGAGCAGTACTTC.

The chain has TRBV21-1 and TRBJ1-2. TRBV21-1 corresponds to a pseudogene. This CDR3 has 11 residues. The CDR3 spells CASEQGYGYTF. In DNA form, the CDR3 reads TGTGCCAGCGAACAAGGGTATGGCTACACCTTC.

The chain has TRBV4-1 and TRBJ2-7; TRBD1 matches at 8 bases. The CDR3 spans 16 residues. CDR1 and CDR2 (germline): MGHRA, YSYEKL. The V and J ends lost 0 bases and 0 bases, in that order; junction bases with no gene match: 4. In DNA, the CDR3 is TGCGCCAGCAGCCAAGAGTTGGGACAGGTCTCCTACGAGCAGTACTTC. It yields the protein CASSQELGQVSYEQYF.

In its sample, this clonotype was seen a few times. The chain joins TRBV5-1 to TRBJ1-6; 7 nucleotides align to TRBD1. This CDR3 has 17 residues. Germline V gene sequence: CDR1 SGHRS, CDR2 YFSETQ. J gave up 5 bases and V 4 bases, and 12 bases lay outside the gene matches. The CDR3 is CASSIRTGGGNNSPLHF. Written as DNA, the CDR3 is TGCGCCAGCAGCATCAGGACAGGAGGAGGGAATAATTCACCCCTCCACTTT.

This chain connects TRBV12-3 or TRBV12-4 to TRBJ2-7; the D is unclear. The CDR3 spans 12 residues. The V and J ends lost 2 bases and 4 bases respectively, with 6 bases between them. In nucleotides, the CDR3 is TGTGCCAGCAGTTTAAGTGTATACGAGCAGTACGTC. Amino acid sequence: CASSLSVYEQYV.

This clonotype has a handful of counts. The chain combines TRBV7-6 with TRBJ2-7; D might be TRBD2 (5 bases). The CDR3 is made up of 15 amino acids. Deletions cut 1 base from V and 2 bases from J, with 12 bases between. The germline V gene encodes CDR1 SGHVS and CDR2 FNYEAQ. The CDR3 nucleotides are TGTGCCAGCAGCTTAGACGAGGGAGCAACCTACGAGCAGTACTTC. This gives the protein CASSLDEGATYEQYF.

This clonotype has a handful of counts. The CDR3 sequence is CASRNSGGAPHNEQFF. The CDR3 DNA sequence: TGTGCCAGCAGAAACAGCGGGGGGGCACCCCACAATGAGCAGTTCTTC. V usage is TRBV3-1 and J usage is TRBJ2-1, with TRBD2 identical over 10 bases. The CDR3 is 16 residues long. The V segment lost 6 bases and the J segment 5 bases; nucleotides outside the gene matches: 10. The germline gives CDR1 LGHDT, CDR2 YNNKEL (reference sequence).

The rearrangement joins TRBV5-1 to TRBJ2-5; no reliable D call. Per the germline V gene, CDR1 is SGHRS and CDR2 is YFSETQ. Trimming removed 0 bases at V and 1 base at J, with 7 bases between. The CDR3 extends over 14 amino acids. CDR3 sequence: CASSLGGFQETQYF. The DNA of the CDR3 is TGCGCCAGCAGCTTGGGGGGTTTCCAAGAGACCCAGTACTTC.

This rearrangement joins TRBV6-6 to TRBJ2-1; D is unclear. Trimming shortened V by 2 bases and J by 5 bases, and 16 bases separated the two germline ends. The CDR3 loop spans 16 amino acids. Germline CDR1 reads MNHNY; CDR2 reads SVGAGI (reference sequence). CDR3 residues: CASSYGRRMMDNEQFF. The CDR3 DNA is TGTGCCAGCAGTTACGGCAGGCGAATGATGGACAATGAGCAGTTCTTC.

The rearrangement links TRBV20-1 to TRBJ2-3; D gene uncertain. V was shortened by 6 bases and J by 4 bases, with 14 bases between the two germline ends. Looked up from germline, CDR1 is DFQATT and CDR2 is SNEGSKA (reference sequence). The CDR3 is made up of 13 amino acids. The CDR3 region has the DNA TGCAGTGCAACCATGGGCTTCCCAGATACGCAGTATTTT. It translates to CSATMGFPDTQYF.

This clonotype was counted only a few times. The J gene is TRBJ2-7, the V gene TRBV4-2, with 8 bases identical to TRBD1. CDR3 length: 17 residues. V lost 0 bases to trimming and J lost 2 bases; unmatched junction nucleotides: 9. Germline lookup yields CDR1 LGHNA and CDR2 YNFKEQ. The CDR3 here is CASSQDSPETGAYEQYF. The CDR3, as DNA: TGTGCCAGCAGCCAAGATTCGCCGGAGACAGGGGCCTACGAGCAGTACTTC.

The gene calls are TRBV5-1 and TRBJ2-5; D unresolved. The germline V and J ends were trimmed by 3 bases and 1 base, with 13 bases remaining between them. The CDR3 length is 15 residues. Germline assignment: CDR1 SGHRS and CDR2 YFSETQ. CDR3 sequence (DNA): TGCGCCAGCAGCTCAGGATGGACCTCCCAAGAGACCCAGTACTTC. It codes for CASSSGWTSQETQYF. Filled out from reference TRBV5-1 and TRBJ2-5, the complete variable domain reads KAGVTQTPRYLIKTRGQQVTLSCSPISGHRSVSWYQQTPGQGLQFLFEYFSETQRNKGNFPGRFSGRQFSNSRSEMNVSTLELGDSALYLCASSSGWTSQETQYFGPGTRLLVL.

This clonotype was observed at least ten times. The chain joins TRBV30 to TRBJ1-1; D unclear. The V gene's germline CDR1 is GTSNPN and CDR2 SVGIG (reference sequence). This CDR3 has 11 residues. The V gene lost 8 bases and the J gene lost 0 bases, with 7 bases spanning the gap. The CDR3 region is CAAFMNTEAFF. The DNA for the CDR3 is TGTGCCGCCTTCATGAACACTGAAGCTTTCTTT.

A few counts support this clonotype. This sequence joins TRBV20-1 and TRBJ1-5; TRBD1 matches at 9 bases. CDR3 length equals 15 residues. The germline V gene encodes CDR1 DFQATT and CDR2 SNEGSKA (reference sequence). J gave up 9 bases and V 6 bases, and 15 bases lay outside the gene matches. Here the CDR3 reads CSASPGTGNEWPQHF. In DNA, the CDR3 is TGCAGTGCCAGTCCCGGGACAGGGAACGAATGGCCCCAGCATTTT.

This clonotype was counted between two and nine times. This rearrangement joins TRBV7-6 to TRBJ2-1; the D gene is possibly TRBD1 (7 bases). CDR3 length equals 14 residues. The germline V gene encodes CDR1 SGHVS and CDR2 FNYEAQ. Deletions cut 6 bases from V and 6 bases from J, with 15 bases between. The CDR3 nucleotides are TGTGCCAGCAGGCCGCGGGACAGATTCAATGAGCAGTTCTTC. It codes for CASRPRDRFNEQFF.